The clone carrying this T cell receptor beta chain was recorded at least ten times. Its specificity is unknown. The sample is drawn from a study of human T cells and chemical hapten exposure. Study conclusions and caveats: TCRs at high frequency, those above 1 in 1000, did not change with DPC sensitization. PT1 expanded TCR counts and patch test score correlated positively.

Time point specified: patch test 3, about 24 weeks after DPC sensitization. As to treatment: therapeutic diphenylcyclopropenone sensitization with weekly scalp DPC. This CDR3 region has 15 residues. Germline-derived CDR1 and CDR2 are SGHTA and FQGNSA. V lost 1 base, J lost 4 bases, and 12 bases lay in between. TCRdb ran MiXCR on the RACE reads and lists one entry per CDR3 protein. Here the sample spans 95,000 to 150,000 distinct CDR3 sequences, approximately 10% being singletons. J is TRBJ2-3 and V is TRBV7-2; D gene ambiguous. This specimen consisted of whole blood, obtained in connection with sensitization to the hapten diphenylcyclopropenone (DPC). This sequence was found in a woman in her fifties or sixties with alopecia areata. Some clones in this sample may be carry-over from other donors' samples. The CDR3 nucleotides read TGTGCCAGCAGCTTAGAACCCTGGCGGCCAGATACGCAGTATTTT. This gives the protein CASSLEPWRPDTQYF.